These T cell receptor beta chains were read from a single sample in a study of T cell responses to AZD1222 COVID-19 vaccine. Some clones are missing from TCRdb's copy, which holds only in-frame ones; the method was immunoSEQ multiplex PCR. The table has fewer than 130,000 clones, nearly 90% seen once; the top ten hold less than 2.5%. This material consisted of peripheral blood, taken 28 days after the second AZD1222 dose. The receptors were sampled from an adult who received the AZD1222 COVID-19 vaccine. Both conserved end residues are part of each CDR3. The D gene is left open where the match is weak. Clone size is stated in some rows and not others, as once, few, many or a class when expanded.

clone size: .; CDR3 length: 12; J gene: TRBJ1-2; D gene: .; V gene: TRBV18; CDR3 DNA: TGTGCCAGCTCACCCACGACAGATGGCTACACCTTC; CDR3 protein: CASSPTTDGYTF
clone size: .; CDR3 length: 15; J gene: TRBJ2-1; D gene: .; V gene: TRBV21-1; CDR3 DNA: TGTGCCAGCAGCAGTTCTAGCACGGGAGGTAAGGAGCAGTTCTTC; CDR3 protein: CASSSSSTGGKEQFF
clone size: .; CDR3 length: 15; J gene: TRBJ1-1; D gene: .; V gene: TRBV28; CDR3 DNA: TGTGCCAGCAGTCCTTTTACTGAAATGAACACTGAAGCTTTCTTT; CDR3 protein: CASSPFTEMNTEAFF
clone size: .; CDR3 length: 15; J gene: TRBJ2-3; D gene: .; V gene: TRBV9; CDR3 DNA: TGTGCCAGTTCCGGGGGCCAAGGACGCACAGATACGCAGTATTTT; CDR3 protein: CASSGGQGRTDTQYF
clone size: .; CDR3 length: 15; J gene: TRBJ2-5; D gene: .; V gene: TRBV6-1; CDR3 DNA: TGTGCCAGCAGTGAATATCGACCTGACCAAGAGACCCAGTACTTC; CDR3 protein: CASSEYRPDQETQYF
clone size: .; CDR3 length: 15; J gene: TRBJ1-1; D gene: TRBD1; V gene: TRBV6-2/TRBV6-3; CDR3 DNA: TGTGCCAGCAGTTACTCCTCCGGGACAGGGGGCGAAGCTTTCTTT; CDR3 protein: CASSYSSGTGGEAFF
clone size: .; CDR3 length: 14; J gene: TRBJ2-7; D gene: .; V gene: TRBV11-2; CDR3 DNA: TGTGCCAGCAGCTTAGGTGCGGGGATCTACGAGCAGTACTTC; CDR3 protein: CASSLGAGIYEQYF
clone size: .; CDR3 length: 13; J gene: TRBJ1-1; D gene: .; V gene: TRBV3-1/TRBV3-2; CDR3 DNA: TGTGCCAGCAGCCCCACCACGACCGGTGAAGCTTTCTTT; CDR3 protein: CASSPTTTGEAFF
clone size: .; CDR3 length: 12; J gene: TRBJ1-2; D gene: .; V gene: TRBV19; CDR3 DNA: TGTGCCAGTAGTATGGATCGCTTGGGCTACACCTTC; CDR3 protein: CASSMDRLGYTF
clone size: .; CDR3 length: 13; J gene: TRBJ1-1; D gene: .; V gene: TRBV12-3/TRBV12-4; CDR3 DNA: TGTGCCAGCAGTCCGGGACGTCAGACTGAAGCTTTCTTT; CDR3 protein: CASSPGRQTEAFF
clone size: .; CDR3 length: 18; J gene: TRBJ2-7; D gene: TRBD1; V gene: TRBV11-2; CDR3 DNA: TGTGCCAGCAGCCCAATATCCAGATCCGGGACAGCCACCTACGAGCAGTACTTC; CDR3 protein: CASSPISRSGTATYEQYF
clone size: once; CDR3 length: 14; J gene: TRBJ2-1; D gene: .; V gene: TRBV6-5; CDR3 DNA: TGTGCCAGCAGTTACTCGGATGCCTACAATGAGCAGTTCTTC; CDR3 protein: CASSYSDAYNEQFF
clone size: .; CDR3 length: 13; J gene: TRBJ2-7; D gene: .; V gene: TRBV6-6; CDR3 DNA: TGTGCCAGCAGTTACGGTGACAGTGGCGAGCAGTACTTC; CDR3 protein: CASSYGDSGEQYF
clone size: .; CDR3 length: 16; J gene: TRBJ2-3; D gene: TRBD2; V gene: TRBV5-8; CDR3 DNA: TGTGCCAGCAGCCTCGGACTAGCGGAAAGCACAGATACGCAGTATTTT; CDR3 protein: CASSLGLAESTDTQYF
clone size: .; CDR3 length: 14; J gene: TRBJ2-7; D gene: .; V gene: TRBV5-4; CDR3 DNA: TGTGCCAGCAGCCCTTGGGACATTCCCCACGAGCAGTACTTC; CDR3 protein: CASSPWDIPHEQYF
clone size: .; CDR3 length: 14; J gene: TRBJ1-2; D gene: .; V gene: TRBV5-1; CDR3 DNA: TGCGCCAGTCGGCAGGATCCAGCCAACTATGGCTACACCTTC; CDR3 protein: CASRQDPANYGYTF
clone size: .; CDR3 length: 15; J gene: TRBJ2-5; D gene: TRBD2; V gene: TRBV9; CDR3 DNA: TGTGCCAGCAGCGTAGCGGCGGGAGTGGGGGAGACCCAGTACTTC; CDR3 protein: CASSVAAGVGETQYF
clone size: .; CDR3 length: 13; J gene: TRBJ2-3; D gene: TRBD2; V gene: TRBV19; CDR3 DNA: TGTGCCACCCTAGCGGGAGTAGGAGATACGCAGTATTTT; CDR3 protein: CATLAGVGDTQYF
clone size: .; CDR3 length: 19; J gene: TRBJ1-1; D gene: .; V gene: TRBV6-6; CDR3 DNA: TGTGCCAGCAGTAGATTCGCTCCAGGGCCCCGACCTATGAACACTGAAGCTTTCTTT; CDR3 protein: CASSRFAPGPRPMNTEAFF
clone size: .; CDR3 length: 16; J gene: TRBJ1-5; D gene: TRBD1; V gene: TRBV2; CDR3 DNA: TGTGCCAGCAGTGAAGCTGGACAGGGGAGCAATCAGCCCCAGCATTTT; CDR3 protein: CASSEAGQGSNQPQHF
clone size: .; CDR3 length: 13; J gene: TRBJ2-3; D gene: TRBD1; V gene: TRBV29-1; CDR3 DNA: TGCAGCGTTGGAATGGGACAGGGGCTTGAGCAGTATTTT; CDR3 protein: CSVGMGQGLEQYF
clone size: .; CDR3 length: 16; J gene: TRBJ1-5; D gene: .; V gene: TRBV28; CDR3 DNA: TGTGCCAGCAGTGCAGACGCGGGACCGACCAATCAGCCCCAGCATTTT; CDR3 protein: CASSADAGPTNQPQHF
clone size: .; CDR3 length: 12; J gene: TRBJ1-1; D gene: .; V gene: TRBV2; CDR3 DNA: TGTGCCAGCAATTTGTATGGTTCTGAAGCTTTCTTT; CDR3 protein: CASNLYGSEAFF
clone size: .; CDR3 length: 13; J gene: TRBJ2-5; D gene: .; V gene: TRBV5-1; CDR3 DNA: TGCGCCAGCAGCTTGCAAATCTTGGAGACCCAGTACTTC; CDR3 protein: CASSLQILETQYF
clone size: .; CDR3 length: 15; J gene: TRBJ2-1; D gene: .; V gene: TRBV6-5; CDR3 DNA: TGTGCCAGCATCTCCGGGGAAACCTCCTACAATGAGCAGTTCTTC; CDR3 protein: CASISGETSYNEQFF
clone size: .; CDR3 length: 20; J gene: TRBJ1-5; D gene: TRBD1; V gene: TRBV2; CDR3 DNA: TGTGCCAGCCGTGCTGGGGTAACAGGGGGAGGGGGTTATAGCAATCAGCCCCAGCATTTT; CDR3 protein: CASRAGVTGGGGYSNQPQHF
clone size: .; CDR3 length: 14; J gene: TRBJ2-7; D gene: TRBD1; V gene: TRBV9; CDR3 DNA: TGTGCCAGCAGCCGTCGACAGGGGGTGGACGAGCAGTACTTC; CDR3 protein: CASSRRQGVDEQYF
clone size: .; CDR3 length: 16; J gene: TRBJ2-7; D gene: TRBD2; V gene: TRBV27; CDR3 DNA: TGTGCCAGCAGTGGGAATAGGCTAGCGGGGACCTACGAGCAGTACTTC; CDR3 protein: CASSGNRLAGTYEQYF
clone size: .; CDR3 length: 14; J gene: TRBJ1-5; D gene: .; V gene: TRBV19; CDR3 DNA: TGTGCCAGTAGTACAGGCGGGGGGGCCCAGCCCCAGCATTTT; CDR3 protein: CASSTGGGAQPQHF
clone size: .; CDR3 length: 13; J gene: TRBJ2-1; D gene: .; V gene: TRBV7-3; CDR3 DNA: TGTGCCAGCAGCCCAGGACCCTACAATGAGCAGTTCTTC; CDR3 protein: CASSPGPYNEQFF
clone size: once; CDR3 length: 20; J gene: TRBJ2-3; D gene: .; V gene: TRBV3-1/TRBV3-2; CDR3 DNA: TGTGCCAGCAGCCAAGGATTCAGGCAATCCGACACAGCTAGCACAGATACGCAGTATTTT; CDR3 protein: CASSQGFRQSDTASTDTQYF
clone size: .; CDR3 length: 15; J gene: TRBJ2-2; D gene: .; V gene: TRBV3-1/TRBV3-2; CDR3 DNA: TGTGCCAGCAGCCAAGTTACCGCGAGAACCGGGGAGCTGTTTTTT; CDR3 protein: CASSQVTARTGELFF
clone size: .; CDR3 length: 12; J gene: TRBJ1-2; D gene: TRBD1; V gene: TRBV27; CDR3 DNA: TGTGCCAGCGGACAGGGGGCGGGTGGCTACACCTTC; CDR3 protein: CASGQGAGGYTF
clone size: .; CDR3 length: 16; J gene: TRBJ2-2; D gene: .; V gene: TRBV7-9; CDR3 DNA: TGTGCCAGCAGCCTACTCCGACCCTCGGACACCGGGGAGCTGTTTTTT; CDR3 protein: CASSLLRPSDTGELFF
clone size: .; CDR3 length: 15; J gene: TRBJ1-2; D gene: .; V gene: TRBV13; CDR3 DNA: TGTGCCAGCAGCTATTGGGCCCGGTTGGCCTATGGCTACACCTTC; CDR3 protein: CASSYWARLAYGYTF
clone size: .; CDR3 length: 17; J gene: TRBJ2-3; D gene: TRBD1; V gene: TRBV7-9; CDR3 DNA: TGTGCCAGCAGCTTAAGAATGGGACAGGGACATTTAGATACGCAGTATTTT; CDR3 protein: CASSLRMGQGHLDTQYF
clone size: .; CDR3 length: 14; J gene: TRBJ1-2; D gene: TRBD1; V gene: TRBV7-2; CDR3 DNA: TGTGCCAGCAGCTCTGGACAGGGGGCTTATGGCTACACCTTC; CDR3 protein: CASSSGQGAYGYTF
clone size: .; CDR3 length: 14; J gene: TRBJ1-3; D gene: .; V gene: TRBV9; CDR3 DNA: TGTGCCAGCAGCGTGGAGCCCTCTGGAAACACCATATATTTT; CDR3 protein: CASSVEPSGNTIYF
clone size: .; CDR3 length: 14; J gene: TRBJ2-7; D gene: TRBD1; V gene: TRBV6-4; CDR3 DNA: TGTGCCAGCAGTGGTGGACAGGGTGTCTACGAGCAGTACTTC; CDR3 protein: CASSGGQGVYEQYF
clone size: .; CDR3 length: 13; J gene: TRBJ2-5; D gene: .; V gene: TRBV4-1; CDR3 DNA: TGCGCCAGCAGTCAGACAGCCCCTCAGACCCAGTACTTC; CDR3 protein: CASSQTAPQTQYF
clone size: .; CDR3 length: 17; J gene: TRBJ2-1; D gene: TRBD2; V gene: TRBV10-1; CDR3 DNA: TGCGCCAGCAGTCCCCAACCGGGACTAGCGGATTACAATGAGCAGTTCTTC; CDR3 protein: CASSPQPGLADYNEQFF
clone size: few; CDR3 length: 14; J gene: TRBJ1-4; D gene: TRBD1; V gene: TRBV30; CDR3 DNA: TGTGCCTGGAGTACGACAGGGCTTAATGAAAAACTGTTTTTT; CDR3 protein: CAWSTTGLNEKLFF
clone size: .; CDR3 length: 14; J gene: TRBJ1-5; D gene: .; V gene: TRBV5-6; CDR3 DNA: TGTGCCAGCAGCTTGGCAGGGGACGGCCAGCCCCAGCATTTT; CDR3 protein: CASSLAGDGQPQHF
clone size: .; CDR3 length: 9; J gene: TRBJ2-3; D gene: .; V gene: TRBV20-1; CDR3 DNA: TGCAGTGTGTATAATACGCAGTATTTT; CDR3 protein: CSVYNTQYF
clone size: .; CDR3 length: 15; J gene: TRBJ1-1; D gene: .; V gene: TRBV5-4; CDR3 DNA: TGTGCCAGCAGCTTGCTACAGGCCTTGGACACTGAAGCTTTCTTT; CDR3 protein: CASSLLQALDTEAFF
clone size: .; CDR3 length: 14; J gene: TRBJ2-2; D gene: .; V gene: TRBV19; CDR3 DNA: TGTGCCAGTAGAAACCAGGGGTCAGCCGGGGAGCTGTTTTTT; CDR3 protein: CASRNQGSAGELFF